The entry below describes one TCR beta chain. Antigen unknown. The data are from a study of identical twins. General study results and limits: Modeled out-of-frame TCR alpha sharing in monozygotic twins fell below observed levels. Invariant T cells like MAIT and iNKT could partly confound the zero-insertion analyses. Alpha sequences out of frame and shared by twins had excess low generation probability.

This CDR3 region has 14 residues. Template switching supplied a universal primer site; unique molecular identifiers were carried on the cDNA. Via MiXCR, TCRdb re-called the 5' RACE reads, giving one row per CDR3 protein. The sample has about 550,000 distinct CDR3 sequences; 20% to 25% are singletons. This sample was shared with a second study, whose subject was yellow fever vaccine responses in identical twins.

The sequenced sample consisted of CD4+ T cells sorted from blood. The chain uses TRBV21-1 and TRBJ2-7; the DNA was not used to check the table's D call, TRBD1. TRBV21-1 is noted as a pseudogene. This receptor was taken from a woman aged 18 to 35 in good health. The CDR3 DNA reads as TGTGCCAGCCGGCGGGACAGGGCCTCCTACGAGCAGTACGTC. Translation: CASRRDRASYEQYV.